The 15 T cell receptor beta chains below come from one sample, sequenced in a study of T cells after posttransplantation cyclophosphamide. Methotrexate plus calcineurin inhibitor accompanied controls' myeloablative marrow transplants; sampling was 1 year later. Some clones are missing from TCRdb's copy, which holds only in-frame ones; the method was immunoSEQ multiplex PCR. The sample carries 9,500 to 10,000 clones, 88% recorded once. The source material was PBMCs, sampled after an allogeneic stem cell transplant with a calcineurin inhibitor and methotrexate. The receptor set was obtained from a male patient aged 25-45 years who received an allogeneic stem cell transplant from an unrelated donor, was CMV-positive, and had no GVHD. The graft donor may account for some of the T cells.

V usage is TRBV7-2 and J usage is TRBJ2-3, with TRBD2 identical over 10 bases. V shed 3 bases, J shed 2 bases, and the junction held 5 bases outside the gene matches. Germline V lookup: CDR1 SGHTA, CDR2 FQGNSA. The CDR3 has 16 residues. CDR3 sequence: CASSFASGSFTDTQYF. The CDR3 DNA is TGTGCCAGCAGCTTCGCTAGCGGGAGTTTCACAGATACGCAGTATTTT. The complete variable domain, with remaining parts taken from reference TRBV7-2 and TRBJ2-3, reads GAGVSQSPSNKVTEKGKDVELRCDPISGHTALYWYRQSLGQGLEFLIYFQGNSAPDKSGLPSDRFSAERTGGSVSTLTIQRTQQEDSAVYLCASSFASGSFTDTQYFGPGTRLTVL.

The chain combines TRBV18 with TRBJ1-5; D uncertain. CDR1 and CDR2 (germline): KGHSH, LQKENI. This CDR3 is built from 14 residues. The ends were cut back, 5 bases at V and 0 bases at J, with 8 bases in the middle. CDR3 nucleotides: TGTGCCAGCTCAGTATCAGATAGCAATCAGCCCCAGCATTTT. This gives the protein CASSVSDSNQPQHF.

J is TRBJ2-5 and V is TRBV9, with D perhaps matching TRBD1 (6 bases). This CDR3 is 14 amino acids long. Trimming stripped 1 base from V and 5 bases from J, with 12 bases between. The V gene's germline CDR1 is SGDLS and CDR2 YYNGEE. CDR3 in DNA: TGTGCCAGCAGCGTATCAACAGGGTGGGAGACCCAGTACTTC. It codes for CASSVSTGWETQYF.

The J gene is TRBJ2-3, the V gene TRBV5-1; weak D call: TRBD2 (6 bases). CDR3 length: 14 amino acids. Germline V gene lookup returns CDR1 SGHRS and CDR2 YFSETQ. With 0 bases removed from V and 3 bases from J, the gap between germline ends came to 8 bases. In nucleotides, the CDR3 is TGCGCCAGCAGCTTGGGACTAGATACAGATACGCAGTATTTT. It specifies CASSLGLDTDTQYF.

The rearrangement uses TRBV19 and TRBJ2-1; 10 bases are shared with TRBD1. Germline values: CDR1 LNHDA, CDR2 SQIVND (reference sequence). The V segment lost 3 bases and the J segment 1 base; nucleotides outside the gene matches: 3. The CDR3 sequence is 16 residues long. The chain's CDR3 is CASSMDRGVSYNEQFF. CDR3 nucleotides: TGTGCCAGTAGTATGGACAGGGGGGTGTCCTACAATGAGCAGTTCTTC.

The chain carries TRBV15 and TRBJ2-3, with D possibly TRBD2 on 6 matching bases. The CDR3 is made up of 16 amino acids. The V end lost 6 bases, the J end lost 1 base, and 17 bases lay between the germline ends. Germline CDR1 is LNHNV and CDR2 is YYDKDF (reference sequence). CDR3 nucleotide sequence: TGTGCCACCAGAGGGATAGAGCGGGCCCGCACAGATACGCAGTATTTT. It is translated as CATRGIERARTDTQYF.

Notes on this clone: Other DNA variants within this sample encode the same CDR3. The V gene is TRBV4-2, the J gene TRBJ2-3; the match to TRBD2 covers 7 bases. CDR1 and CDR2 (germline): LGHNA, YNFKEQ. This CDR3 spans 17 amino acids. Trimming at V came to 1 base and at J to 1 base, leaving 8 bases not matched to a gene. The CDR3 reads CASSQAPGRIGTDTQYF. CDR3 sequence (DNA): TGTGCCAGCAGCCAAGCCCCCGGGAGGATCGGCACAGATACGCAGTATTTT.

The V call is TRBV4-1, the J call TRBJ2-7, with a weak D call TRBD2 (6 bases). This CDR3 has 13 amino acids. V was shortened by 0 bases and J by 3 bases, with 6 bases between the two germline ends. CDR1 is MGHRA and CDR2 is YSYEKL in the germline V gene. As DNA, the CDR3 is TGCGCCAGCAGCCAAGAGGGGGGCTACGAGCAGTACTTC. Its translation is CASSQEGGYEQYF.

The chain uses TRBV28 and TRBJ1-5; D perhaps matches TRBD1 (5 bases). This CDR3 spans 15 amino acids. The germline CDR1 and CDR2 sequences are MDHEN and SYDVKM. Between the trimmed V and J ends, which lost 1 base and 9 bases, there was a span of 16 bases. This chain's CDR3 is CASSLYWGGEGPQHF. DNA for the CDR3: TGTGCCAGCAGTTTATATTGGGGGGGTGAGGGGCCCCAGCATTTT.

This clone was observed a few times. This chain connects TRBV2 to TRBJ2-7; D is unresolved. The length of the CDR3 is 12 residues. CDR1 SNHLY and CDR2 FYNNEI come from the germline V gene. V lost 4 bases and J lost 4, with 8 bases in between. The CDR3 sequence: CASSATEYEQYV. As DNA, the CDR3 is TGTGCCAGCAGTGCTACAGAGTACGAGCAGTACGTC.

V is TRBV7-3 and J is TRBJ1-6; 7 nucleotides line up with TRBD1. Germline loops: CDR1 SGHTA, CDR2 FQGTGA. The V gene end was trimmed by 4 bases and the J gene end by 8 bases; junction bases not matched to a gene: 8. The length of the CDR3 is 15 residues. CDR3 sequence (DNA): TGTGCCAGCAGCTCCACTGGGACAGCCTATTCACCCCTCCACTTT. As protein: CASSSTGTAYSPLHF.

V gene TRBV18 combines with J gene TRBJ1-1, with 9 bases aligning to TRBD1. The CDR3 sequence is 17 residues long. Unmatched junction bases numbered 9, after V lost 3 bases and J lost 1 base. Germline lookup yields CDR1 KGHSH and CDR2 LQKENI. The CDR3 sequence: CASSPTQQGASNTEAFF. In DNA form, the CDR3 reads TGTGCCAGCTCACCTACTCAACAGGGGGCATCGAACACTGAAGCTTTCTTT.

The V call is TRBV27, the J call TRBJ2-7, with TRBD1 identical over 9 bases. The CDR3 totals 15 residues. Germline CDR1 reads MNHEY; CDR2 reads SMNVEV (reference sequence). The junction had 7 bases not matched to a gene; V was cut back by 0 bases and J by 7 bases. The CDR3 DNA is TGTGCCAGCAGTTTATCGGGGACAGGGCTCTTGGAGCAGTACTTC. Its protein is CASSLSGTGLLEQYF.

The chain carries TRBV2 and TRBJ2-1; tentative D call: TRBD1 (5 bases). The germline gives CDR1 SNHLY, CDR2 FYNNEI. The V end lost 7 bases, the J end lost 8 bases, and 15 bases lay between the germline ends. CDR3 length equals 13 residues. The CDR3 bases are TGTGCCAGCAATCCGGACATGGACCATGAGCAGTTCTTC. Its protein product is CASNPDMDHEQFF.

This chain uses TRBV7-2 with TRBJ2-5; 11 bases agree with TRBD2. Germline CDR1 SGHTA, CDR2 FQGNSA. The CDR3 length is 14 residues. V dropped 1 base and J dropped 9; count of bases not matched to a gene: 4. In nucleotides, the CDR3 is TGTGCCAGCAGCTTAGTTCTTAGCGGGAGGGCCCAGTACTTC. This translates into CASSLVLSGRAQYF.